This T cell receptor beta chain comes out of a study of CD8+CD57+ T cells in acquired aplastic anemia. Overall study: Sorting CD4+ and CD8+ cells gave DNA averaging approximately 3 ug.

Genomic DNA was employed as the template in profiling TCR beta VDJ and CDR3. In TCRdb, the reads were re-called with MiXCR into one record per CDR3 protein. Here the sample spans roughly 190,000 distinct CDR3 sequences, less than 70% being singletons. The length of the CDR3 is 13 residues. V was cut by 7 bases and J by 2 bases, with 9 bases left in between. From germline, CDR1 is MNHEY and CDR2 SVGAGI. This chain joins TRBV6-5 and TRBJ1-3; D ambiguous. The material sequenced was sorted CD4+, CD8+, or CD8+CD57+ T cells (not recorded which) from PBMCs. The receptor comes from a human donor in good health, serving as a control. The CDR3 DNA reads TGTGCCAGCACATCATATGCTGGAAACACCATATATTTT. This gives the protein CASTSYAGNTIYF.